This T cell receptor beta chain was sequenced during a study of T cell responses to AZD1222 COVID-19 vaccine. General study results and limits: A mostly white British donor set with more females was recruited, and clonal diversity was possibly underestimated. Regions left unmutated in variants are reportedly the target of nearly half of spike-specific TCRs.

V lost 1 base, J lost 9 bases, and 22 bases lay in between. This CDR3 has 16 amino acids. CDR1 SEHNR and CDR2 FQNEAQ come from the germline V gene (reference sequence). Of note for this clone: Its antigen is currently unknown.

Measured with immunoSEQ multiplex PCR; TCRdb has only the in-frame clones, and not every one. The sample features about 140,000 clones, with under 2.5% in its top ten. V gene TRBV7-9 combines with J gene TRBJ2-7; D is perhaps TRBD1 (5 bases). This receptor was obtained from an adult in good health. Sample: peripheral blood. Here the CDR3 DNA reads TGTGCCAGCAGCTTAGGTTTCACGCAGGGCCACCAGGTGCAGTACTTC. This codes for CASSLGFTQGHQVQYF.